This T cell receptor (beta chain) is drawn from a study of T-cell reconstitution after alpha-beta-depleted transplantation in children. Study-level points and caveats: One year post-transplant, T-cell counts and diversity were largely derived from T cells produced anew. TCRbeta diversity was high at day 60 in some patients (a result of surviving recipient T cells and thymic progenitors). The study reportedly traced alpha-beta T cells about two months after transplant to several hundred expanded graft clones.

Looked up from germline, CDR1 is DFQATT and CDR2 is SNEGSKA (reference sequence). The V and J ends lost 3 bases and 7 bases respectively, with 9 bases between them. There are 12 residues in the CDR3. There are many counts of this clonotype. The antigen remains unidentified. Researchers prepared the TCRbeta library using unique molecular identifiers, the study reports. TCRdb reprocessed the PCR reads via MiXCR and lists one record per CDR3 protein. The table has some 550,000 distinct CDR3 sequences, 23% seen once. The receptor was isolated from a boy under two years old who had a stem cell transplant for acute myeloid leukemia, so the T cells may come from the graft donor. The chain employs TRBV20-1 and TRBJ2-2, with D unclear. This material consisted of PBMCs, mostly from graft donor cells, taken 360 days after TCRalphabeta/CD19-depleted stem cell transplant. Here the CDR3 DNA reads TGCAGTGCTAGGGACGGAAGCGGGGAGCTGTTTTTT. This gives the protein CSARDGSGELFF.